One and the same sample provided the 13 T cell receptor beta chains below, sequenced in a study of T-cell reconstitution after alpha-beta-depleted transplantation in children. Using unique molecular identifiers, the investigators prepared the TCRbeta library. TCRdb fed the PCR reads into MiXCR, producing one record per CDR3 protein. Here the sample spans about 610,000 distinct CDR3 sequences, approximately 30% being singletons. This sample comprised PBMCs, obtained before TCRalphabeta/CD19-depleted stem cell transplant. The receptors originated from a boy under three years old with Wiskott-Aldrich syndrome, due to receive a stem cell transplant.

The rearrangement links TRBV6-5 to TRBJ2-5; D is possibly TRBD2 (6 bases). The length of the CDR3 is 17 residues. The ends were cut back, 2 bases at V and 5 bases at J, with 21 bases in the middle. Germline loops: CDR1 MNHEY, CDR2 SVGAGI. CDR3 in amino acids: CASSYGSGTLVLETQYF. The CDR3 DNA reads TGTGCCAGCAGTTACGGTTCGGGGACTTTGGTGTTGGAGACCCAGTACTTC.

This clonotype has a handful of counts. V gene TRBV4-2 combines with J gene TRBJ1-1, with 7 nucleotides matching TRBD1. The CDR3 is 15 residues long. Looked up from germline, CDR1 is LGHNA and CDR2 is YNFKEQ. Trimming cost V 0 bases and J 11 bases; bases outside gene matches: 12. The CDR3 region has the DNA TGTGCCAGCAGCCAAGAAGCGGACAGGCGGACGTCTGCTTTCTTT. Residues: CASSQEADRRTSAFF.

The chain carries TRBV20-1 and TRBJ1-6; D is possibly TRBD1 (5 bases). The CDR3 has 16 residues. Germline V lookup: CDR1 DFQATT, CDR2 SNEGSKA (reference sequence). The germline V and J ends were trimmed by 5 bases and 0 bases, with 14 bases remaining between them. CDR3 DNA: TGCAGTGCTGGCCGGGACGGGAGCTCCTATAATTCACCCCTCCACTTT. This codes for CSAGRDGSSYNSPLHF.

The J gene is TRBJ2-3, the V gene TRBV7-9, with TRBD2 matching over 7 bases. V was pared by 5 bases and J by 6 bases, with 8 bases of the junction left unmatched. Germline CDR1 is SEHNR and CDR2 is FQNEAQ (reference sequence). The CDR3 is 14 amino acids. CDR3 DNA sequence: TGTGCCAGCAGCCCTCGACGGCGGGAGGATACGCAGTATTTT. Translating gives CASSPRRREDTQYF. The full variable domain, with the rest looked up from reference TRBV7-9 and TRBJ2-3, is DTGVSQNPRHKITKRGQNVTFRCDPISEHNRLYWYRQTLGQGPEFLTYFQNEAQLEKSRLLSDRFSAERPKGSFSTLEIQRTEQGDSAMYLCASSPRRREDTQYFGPGTRLTVL.

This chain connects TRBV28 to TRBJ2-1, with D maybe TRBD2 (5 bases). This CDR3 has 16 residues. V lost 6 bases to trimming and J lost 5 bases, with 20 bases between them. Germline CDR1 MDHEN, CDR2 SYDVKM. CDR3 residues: CASSPPGVAPNNEQFF. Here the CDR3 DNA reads TGTGCCAGCAGCCCCCCCGGGGTAGCGCCAAACAATGAGCAGTTCTTC.

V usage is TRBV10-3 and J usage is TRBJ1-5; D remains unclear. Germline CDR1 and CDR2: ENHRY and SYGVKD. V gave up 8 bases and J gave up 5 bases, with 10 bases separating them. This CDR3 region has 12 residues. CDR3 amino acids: CAISGRDQPQHF. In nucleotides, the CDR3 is TGTGCCATCTCGGGTCGGGATCAGCCCCAGCATTTT.

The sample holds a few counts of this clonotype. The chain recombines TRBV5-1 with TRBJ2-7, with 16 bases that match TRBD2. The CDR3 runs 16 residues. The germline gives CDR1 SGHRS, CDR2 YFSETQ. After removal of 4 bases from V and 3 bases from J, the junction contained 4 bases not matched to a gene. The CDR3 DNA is TGCGCCAGCAGCAAGGGACTAGCGGGAGGGAACTACGAGCAGTACTTC. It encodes CASSKGLAGGNYEQYF.

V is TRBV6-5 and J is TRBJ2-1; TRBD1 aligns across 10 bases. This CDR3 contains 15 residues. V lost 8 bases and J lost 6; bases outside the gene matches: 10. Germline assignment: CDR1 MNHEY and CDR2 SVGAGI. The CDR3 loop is CASRWRTGGPNEQFF. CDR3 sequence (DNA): TGTGCCAGCCGTTGGAGGACAGGGGGGCCCAATGAGCAGTTCTTC.

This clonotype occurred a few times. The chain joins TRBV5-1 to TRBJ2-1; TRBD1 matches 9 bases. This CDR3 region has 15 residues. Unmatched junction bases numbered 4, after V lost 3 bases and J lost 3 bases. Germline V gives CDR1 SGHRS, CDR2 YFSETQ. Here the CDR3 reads CASSSATGGYNEQFF. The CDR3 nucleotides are TGCGCCAGCAGCTCAGCGACAGGGGGCTACAATGAGCAGTTCTTC.

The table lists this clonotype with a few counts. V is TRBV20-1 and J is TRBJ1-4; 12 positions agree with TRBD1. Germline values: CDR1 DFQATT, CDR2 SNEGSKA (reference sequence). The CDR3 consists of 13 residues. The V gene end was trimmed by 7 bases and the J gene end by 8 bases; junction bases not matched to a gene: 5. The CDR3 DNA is TGCAGTGTTGGGACAGGGGGCAAGGAAAAACTGTTTTTT. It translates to CSVGTGGKEKLFF.

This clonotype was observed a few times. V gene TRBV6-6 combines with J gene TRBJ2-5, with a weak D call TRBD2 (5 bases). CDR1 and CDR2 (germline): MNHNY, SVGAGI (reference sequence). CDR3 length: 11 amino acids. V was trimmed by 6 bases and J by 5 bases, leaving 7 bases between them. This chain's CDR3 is CASRLAETQYF. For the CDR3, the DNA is TGTGCCAGCAGGCTAGCCGAGACCCAGTACTTC.

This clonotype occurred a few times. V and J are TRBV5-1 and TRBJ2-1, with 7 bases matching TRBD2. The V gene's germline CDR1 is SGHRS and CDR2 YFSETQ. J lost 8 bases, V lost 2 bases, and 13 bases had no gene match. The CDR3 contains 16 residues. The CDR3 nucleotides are TGCGCCAGCAGCTTATGGAGCGGGATTCCGGGCGATGAGCAGTTCTTC. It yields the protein CASSLWSGIPGDEQFF.

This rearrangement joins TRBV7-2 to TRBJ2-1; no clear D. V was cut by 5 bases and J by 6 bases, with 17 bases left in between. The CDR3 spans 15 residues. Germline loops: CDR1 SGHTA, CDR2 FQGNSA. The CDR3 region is CASSPRTKVGNEQFF. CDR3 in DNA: TGTGCCAGCAGCCCTCGAACGAAAGTGGGCAATGAGCAGTTCTTC.